Shown below are 26 T cell receptor beta chains from a single sample sequenced in a study of blood T cell repertoires in COVID-19. Assay used: immunoSEQ multiplex PCR; TCRdb lists only in-frame clones, some missing. There are 130,000 to 150,000 clones in the sample; 75% to 85% occur only once, and about 4% lies in the top ten. Sequenced material: peripheral blood. The receptor set was obtained from a man between 70 and 80 years old who had recovered from COVID-19.

This clone occurred a few times. The chain links TRBV7-9 to TRBJ2-7, with 9 bases lining up with TRBD2. Trimming at V came to 2 bases and at J to 5 bases, leaving 7 bases not matched to a gene. The CDR3 has 15 amino acids. Germline V gene data show CDR1 as SEHNR and CDR2 as FQNEAQ (reference sequence). The CDR3 DNA reads TGTGCCAGCAGCTTACAGATAGCGGGAGCGGACGAGCAGTACTTC. Translated, it gives CASSLQIAGADEQYF.

J is TRBJ2-7 and V is TRBV28, with 8 bases aligning to TRBD2. Trimming cost V 6 bases and J 6 bases; bases outside gene matches: 7. The CDR3 is 13 amino acids. CDR1 is MDHEN, CDR2 SYDVKM, per germline. CDR3 region: CASRKSGSSEQYF. The CDR3 DNA sequence: TGTGCCAGCAGAAAGAGCGGGAGCTCCGAGCAGTACTTC.

This clone was detected a few times. This chain uses TRBV4-2 with TRBJ2-3, with 9 bases aligning to TRBD1. The CDR3 contains 16 residues. Looked up from germline, CDR1 is LGHNA and CDR2 is YNFKEQ. J lost 4 bases, V lost 1 base, and 6 bases had no gene match. CDR3 coding DNA: TGTGCCAGCAGCCAAGCGACAGGGGGGTCCGCAGATACGCAGTATTTT. It translates to CASSQATGGSADTQYF.

This chain uses TRBV7-6 with TRBJ2-7, with 15 bases identical to TRBD2. This CDR3 region has 16 residues. From germline, CDR1 is SGHVS and CDR2 FNYEAQ. V lost 4 bases, J lost 4 bases, and 5 bases stayed unmatched. The CDR3 coding sequence is TGTGCCAGCAGCTCGGGACTAGCGGGAGGTCGGTACGAGCAGTACTTC. Translation gives CASSSGLAGGRYEQYF.

The chain combines TRBV7-9 with TRBJ2-1; D is possibly TRBD2 (5 bases). Trimming took off 4 bases at V and 14 bases at J, with 18 bases between the two ends. CDR1 is SEHNR and CDR2 is FQNEAQ in the germline V gene (reference sequence). The CDR3 spans 13 residues. The CDR3 nucleotides are TGTGCCAGCAGCTCGCCCCGGGGTGGAAGAGAGTTCTTC. Amino acid sequence: CASSSPRGGREFF.

V and J are TRBV2 and TRBJ2-1, with 14 bases matching TRBD2. The CDR3 is 15 residues long. Germline V CDR1 and CDR2: SNHLY, FYNNEI. The ends lost 10 bases at V and 7 bases at J; junction bases unmatched: 9. The CDR3 nucleotides read TGTGCCACCTCGGCCGGGACTAGCGGGAGAAATGAGCAGTTCTTC. This gives the protein CATSAGTSGRNEQFF.

The CDR3: CASSPVAGANVLTF. The CDR3 bases are TGTGCCAGCTCACCAGTAGCTGGGGCCAACGTCCTGACTTTC. This chain connects TRBV18 to TRBJ2-6; the D is unclear. CDR1 and CDR2 (germline): KGHSH, LQKENI. This CDR3 spans 14 amino acids. V was shortened by 2 bases and J by 2 bases, with 4 bases between the two germline ends. The full variable domain, with the rest looked up from reference TRBV18 and TRBJ2-6, is NAGVMQNPRHLVRRRGQEARLRCSPMKGHSHVYWYRQLPEEGLKFMVYLQKENIIDESGMPKERFSAEFPKEGPSILRIQQVVRGDSAAYFCASSPVAGANVLTFGAGSRLTVL.

The chain combines TRBV25-1 with TRBJ2-7; tentative D call: TRBD2 (5 bases). This CDR3 has 12 amino acids. The germline V gene encodes CDR1 MGHDK and CDR2 SYGVNS. Trimming took 5 bases from V and 5 from J, leaving 10 bases between them. The CDR3 nucleotides are TGTGCCAGCAGTTACGGGATTGACGAGCAGTACTTC. Protein: CASSYGIDEQYF.

This rearrangement joins TRBV19 to TRBJ1-1, with no clear D. Germline CDR1 reads LNHDA; CDR2 reads SQIVND (reference sequence). This CDR3 has 13 amino acids. Between the trimmed V and J ends, which lost 1 base and 3 bases, there was a span of 6 bases. CDR3 region: CASSIGLDTEAFF. Written as DNA, the CDR3 is TGTGCCAGTAGTATAGGTCTTGACACTGAAGCTTTCTTT. Combining the CDR3 with reference TRBV19 and TRBJ1-1 gives the whole variable domain DGGITQSPKYLFRKEGQNVTLSCEQNLNHDAMYWYRQDPGQGLRLIYYSQIVNDFQKGDIAEGYSVSREKKESFPLTVTSAQKNPTAFYLCASSIGLDTEAFFGQGTRLTVV.

The rearrangement uses TRBV10-3 and TRBJ2-4; D ambiguous. V dropped 7 bases and J dropped 0 bases, with 10 bases sitting between them. The CDR3 length is 14 residues. CDR1 and CDR2 (germline): ENHRY, SYGVKD. The CDR3 here is CAITRSGAKNIQYF. CDR3 coding DNA: TGTGCCATCACCCGGTCGGGAGCCAAAAACATTCAGTACTTC.

The chain joins TRBV9 to TRBJ1-4; D call uncertain. The CDR3 loop spans 13 amino acids. Trimming left V 3 bases short and J 6 bases short, with 9 bases between. Germline assignment: CDR1 SGDLS and CDR2 YYNGEE. The CDR3 DNA reads as TGTGCCAGCAGCGACCGATCGGATGAAAAACTGTTTTTT. This translates into CASSDRSDEKLFF.

This clone was detected only a few times. The V and J genes are TRBV5-1 and TRBJ2-7; D not certain. The V end was cut by 1 base, the J end by 2 bases, with 13 bases between. Looked up from germline, CDR1 is SGHRS and CDR2 is YFSETQ. The CDR3 spans 15 residues. In DNA, the CDR3 is TGCGCCAGCAGCTTGACGGTAGCCGAAACCTACGAGCAGTACTTC. This sequence encodes CASSLTVAETYEQYF. Full variable domain (missing parts from reference TRBV5-1 and TRBJ2-7): KAGVTQTPRYLIKTRGQQVTLSCSPISGHRSVSWYQQTPGQGLQFLFEYFSETQRNKGNFPGRFSGRQFSNSRSEMNVSTLELGDSALYLCASSLTVAETYEQYFGPGTRLTVT.

The J gene is TRBJ2-5, the V gene TRBV29-1, with D maybe TRBD2 (5 bases). Trimming pared 8 bases from V and 5 bases from J, leaving 12 bases between. The CDR3 totals 11 residues. The germline CDR1 and CDR2 sequences are SQVTM and ANQGSEA. The chain's CDR3 is CSSRSGETQYF. DNA for the CDR3: TGCAGCTCCAGATCGGGGGAGACCCAGTACTTC. Full variable domain (remainder filled in from reference TRBV29-1 and TRBJ2-5): SAVISQKPSRDICQRGTSLTIQCQVDSQVTMMFWYRQQPGQSLTLIATANQGSEATYESGFVIDKFPISRPNLTFSTLTVSNMSPEDSSIYLCSSRSGETQYFGPGTRLLVL.

The table lists this clone with many counts. V usage is TRBV7-8 and J usage is TRBJ2-1; 8 bases are shared with TRBD2. The CDR3 is made up of 15 amino acids. The germline V gene has CDR1 SGHVS and CDR2 FQNEAQ. The V and J ends lost 0 bases and 5 bases, in that order; junction bases with no gene match: 3. CDR3 amino acids: CASSLAALADNEQFF. The DNA for the CDR3 is TGTGCCAGCAGCTTAGCGGCACTAGCGGACAATGAGCAGTTCTTC.

This chain uses TRBV7-2 with TRBJ2-5; D not resolved. V lost 3 bases and J 4 bases, leaving 6 bases between the germline ends. The germline gives CDR1 SGHTA, CDR2 FQGNSA. This CDR3 is 12 amino acids long. The CDR3 DNA reads TGTGCCAGCAGCTTTGCGGCAGAGACCCAGTACTTC. It codes for CASSFAAETQYF.

The chain joins TRBV3-1 (or the pseudogene TRBV3-2) to TRBJ2-1; D is possibly TRBD2 (5 bases). Germline CDR1 and CDR2: LGHDT and YNNKEL (reference sequence). The CDR3 sequence is 15 residues long. V was pared by 2 bases and J by 6 bases, with 14 bases between. The CDR3 sequence: CASSQIRLSPNEQFF. The CDR3 DNA reads TGTGCCAGCAGCCAAATCCGACTATCCCCCAATGAGCAGTTCTTC.

The rearrangement joins TRBV27 to TRBJ1-2; 8 nucleotides align to TRBD1. V lost 3 bases to trimming and J lost 6 bases; unmatched junction nucleotides: 6. Germline V gives CDR1 MNHEY, CDR2 SMNVEV (reference sequence). The length of the CDR3 is 14 residues. The CDR3 sequence is CASSFSDRANGYTF. The CDR3 coding sequence is TGTGCCAGCAGTTTCTCGGACAGGGCGAATGGCTACACCTTC.

This clone was seen more than once but under ten times. The gene calls are TRBV5-1 and TRBJ2-1; TRBD1 matches 9 bases. V shed 3 bases, J shed 6 bases, and the junction held 7 bases outside the gene matches. Looked up from germline, CDR1 is SGHRS and CDR2 is YFSETQ. The CDR3 has 15 amino acids. Here the CDR3 reads CASSWGADRGNEQFF. CDR3 coding DNA: TGCGCCAGCAGCTGGGGGGCGGACAGGGGCAATGAGCAGTTCTTC.

The chain recombines TRBV19 with TRBJ1-1, with 8 bases lining up with TRBD1. Trimming removed 5 bases from V and 5 bases from J; junction bases left unmatched: 10. Germline-derived CDR1 and CDR2 are LNHDA and SQIVND (reference sequence). The CDR3 runs 15 residues. The chain's CDR3 is CASSSRDRGGTEAFF. CDR3 DNA sequence: TGTGCCAGTAGTTCCCGAGACAGGGGCGGGACTGAAGCTTTCTTT.

CDR3 sequence: CASSPQQGTSTGELFF. The DNA of the CDR3 is TGTGCCAGCTCACCACAACAGGGGACGAGCACCGGGGAGCTGTTTTTT. J is TRBJ2-2 and V is TRBV18, with TRBD1 identical over 7 bases. V gave up 1 base and J gave up 4 bases; unmatched junction bases: 6. The V gene's germline CDR1 is KGHSH and CDR2 LQKENI. The CDR3 spans 16 residues.

A remark on this clone: Additional DNA sequences in this sample encode the identical CDR3. CDR3: CATSRDTGANQPQHF. The CDR3 DNA sequence: TGTGCCACCAGCAGAGATACAGGGGCCAATCAGCCCCAGCATTTT. The rearrangement uses TRBV15 and TRBJ1-5; TRBD1 aligns across 7 bases. In germline, CDR1 is LNHNV, CDR2 YYDKDF (reference sequence). The V and J ends lost 0 bases and 3 bases, in that order; junction bases with no gene match: 2. CDR3 length: 15 residues.

The chain combines TRBV29-1 with TRBJ2-2; 12 bases are a match to TRBD1. Germline loops: CDR1 SQVTM, CDR2 ANQGSEA. V lost 3 bases, J lost 2 bases, and 1 base stayed unmatched. The length of the CDR3 is 15 residues. The CDR3: CSVEGQGANTGELFF. The CDR3 nucleotides read TGCAGCGTTGAGGGACAGGGGGCCAACACCGGGGAGCTGTTTTTT.

This clone turned up a few times. The CDR3 sequence is CASSYSSGGYGYTF. The CDR3 coding sequence is TGTGCCAGCAGTTACTCTTCGGGCGGGTATGGCTACACCTTC. This chain uses TRBV6-5 with TRBJ1-2; D gene uncertain. The ends were cut back, 0 bases at V and 5 bases at J, with 10 bases in the middle. The CDR3 extends over 14 amino acids. Germline V lookup: CDR1 MNHEY, CDR2 SVGAGI.

The V call is TRBV19, the J call TRBJ2-5, with TRBD1 identical over 7 bases. The CDR3 has 12 amino acids. J gave up 12 bases and V 8 bases, and 12 bases lay outside the gene matches. Germline V gene data show CDR1 as LNHDA and CDR2 as SQIVND (reference sequence). CDR3 sequence: CASHNIGTAKYF. In nucleotides, the CDR3 is TGTGCCAGTCATAACATTGGGACAGCTAAGTACTTC.

The chain combines TRBV4-1 with TRBJ2-3; 7 bases agree with TRBD1. Trimming at V came to 2 bases and at J to 0 bases, leaving 5 bases not matched to a gene. Germline-derived CDR1 and CDR2 are MGHRA and YSYEKL. This CDR3 has 16 residues. The DNA of the CDR3 is TGCGCCAGCAGCCAACTGGACAGGACTAGCACAGATACGCAGTATTTT. This sequence encodes CASSQLDRTSTDTQYF.

The CDR3 nucleotides are TGTGCCAGCAGTACCCACAGAAATGAGCAGTTCTTC. Translating gives CASSTHRNEQFF. The genes are TRBV27 and TRBJ2-1; D uncertain. Trimming shortened V by 5 bases and J by 7 bases, and 9 bases separated the two germline ends. The germline V gene encodes CDR1 MNHEY and CDR2 SMNVEV (reference sequence). CDR3 length equals 12 residues.